This record concerns one T cell receptor beta chain sequence. The germline gives CDR1 LGHDT, CDR2 YNNKEL (reference sequence). V lost 2 bases to trimming and J lost 1 base, with 17 bases between them. The CDR3 consists of 17 residues. The data were obtained in a study of blood T cell repertoires in COVID-19. The wider study: Both acute and convalescent COVID-19 samples were obtained from the United States, Italy and Spain. T cells, B-cell-depleted T cells, or PBMCs provided the cDNA or gDNA that served as material.

Assay used: immunoSEQ multiplex PCR; TCRdb lists only in-frame clones, some missing. The sample carries about 97,000 clones, approximately 87% recorded once. V and J are TRBV3-1 (or the pseudogene TRBV3-2) and TRBJ1-1, with no clear D. What was sequenced was peripheral blood. The TCR comes from a human donor in a cohort sampled during active COVID-19. CDR3 protein: CASSQRYRKTRNTEAFF. CDR3 in DNA: TGTGCCAGCAGCCAAAGGTACAGAAAGACCCGGAACACTGAAGCTTTCTTT.